Reported below is one T cell receptor (beta chain). Its cognate antigen is unknown. This specimen belongs to a study of blood T cells in healthy people across ages. Findings and limits, study-wide: Total diversity from one million sequenced T cells was likely underestimated. Since the PBMCs were unsorted, naive and antigen-experienced cells could not be conclusively compared.

CDR1 and CDR2 (germline): LNHNV, YYDKDF (reference sequence). The CDR3 loop spans 16 amino acids. Trimming stripped 0 bases from V and 9 bases from J, with 18 bases between. Alongside a J-beta primer mix, a sample-barcoded 5' primer served in a second PCR lasting roughly 7 to 11 cycles. In TCRdb, the 5' RACE reads were re-called with MiXCR into one record per CDR3 protein. The table lists roughly 1.4 million distinct CDR3 sequences, roughly 60% of them singletons. This TCR was recovered from a man aged 18-30 years in good health. The chain couples TRBV15 to TRBJ2-1; D perhaps matches TRBD2 (6 bases). Sequencing was done on a sample of blood. The CDR3 sequence is CATSRDRRALTFEQFF. The CDR3 DNA sequence: TGTGCCACCAGCAGAGATAGGAGGGCCCTGACATTTGAGCAGTTCTTC.